The rows below give T cell receptor beta chains drawn from one sample of a study of cytomegalovirus exposure and HLA in healthy donors. Only in-frame clones appear in the TCRdb table, and some are missing; sequencing was by immunoSEQ multiplex PCR. The table for this sample gives tens of thousands of clones. What was sequenced was PBMCs. All receptors derive from a woman aged 25 to 45 in good health and CMV-seropositive. The CDR3 runs from the conserved cysteine through the conserved F or W. D genes are given only for firm matches. The size field is filled for only some rows; it gives once, few, many or a size class.

v_call	d_call	clone_size	j_call	cdr3_aa	cdr3_nt
TRBV18	NA	NA	TRBJ2-2	CASSLGQNTGELFF	TGTGCCAGCTCACTCGGACAGAACACCGGGGAGCTGTTTTTT
TRBV28	TRBD1	NA	TRBJ1-1	CASMQTGTEAFF	TGTGCCAGCATGCAGACAGGGACTGAAGCTTTCTTT
TRBV7-8	TRBD1	NA	TRBJ1-2	CASSLVGQGAYGYTF	TGTGCCAGCAGCTTAGTGGGACAGGGGGCTTATGGCTACACCTTC
TRBV25-1	NA	NA	TRBJ1-2	CASSPFGGNYGYTF	TGTGCCAGCAGTCCTTTCGGGGGGAACTATGGCTACACCTTC
TRBV19	TRBD1	NA	TRBJ2-7	CASSRDRGYSYEQYF	TGTGCCAGTAGTCGGGACAGGGGCTACTCCTACGAGCAGTACTTC
TRBV11-3	TRBD2	NA	TRBJ2-5	CASSARGLAEETQYF	TGTGCCAGCAGCGCCCGAGGGCTAGCGGAAGAGACCCAGTACTTC
TRBV30	TRBD1	NA	TRBJ1-5	CAWNSPGQGIGQPQHF	TGTGCCTGGAATTCCCCGGGACAGGGGATCGGTCAGCCCCAGCATTTT
TRBV19	NA	NA	TRBJ2-2	CASSPDRNTGELFF	TGTGCCAGTAGCCCAGACAGAAACACCGGGGAGCTGTTTTTT
TRBV10-1	NA	NA	TRBJ2-7	CAPKGGSHEQYF	TGCGCCCCCAAGGGGGGGAGCCACGAGCAGTACTTC
TRBV4-2	TRBD1	NA	TRBJ2-2	CASSQDRGIGELFF	TGTGCCAGCAGCCAAGACAGGGGGATCGGGGAGCTGTTTTTT
TRBV18	NA	NA	TRBJ1-1	CASSPDKNTEAFF	TGTGCCAGCTCACCGGACAAGAACACTGAAGCTTTCTTT
TRBV6-5	NA	NA	TRBJ1-1	CASTMGAWSTEAFF	TGTGCCAGCACCATGGGGGCTTGGAGCACTGAAGCTTTCTTT
TRBV7-9	TRBD2	NA	TRBJ2-2	CASSFTSGATGELFF	TGTGCCAGCAGCTTCACTAGCGGGGCGACCGGGGAGCTGTTTTTT
TRBV5-6	TRBD2	NA	TRBJ2-5	CASSLTSGGSSQYF	TGTGCCAGCAGCTTGACTAGCGGGGGGAGTTCCCAGTACTTC
TRBV5-6	TRBD1	NA	TRBJ2-5	CASSLVSGGGETQYF	TGTGCCAGCAGCTTGGTCTCAGGGGGTGGGGAGACCCAGTACTTC
TRBV13	NA	NA	TRBJ2-1	CASSLSGNEQFF	TGTGCCAGCAGCTTATCAGGCAATGAGCAGTTCTTC
TRBV27	NA	NA	TRBJ2-7	CASRRTGYEQYF	TGTGCCAGCAGGCGGACTGGCTACGAGCAGTACTTC
TRBV28	NA	NA	TRBJ1-2	CASSVRAIYGYTF	TGTGCCAGCAGTGTCAGGGCGATCTATGGCTACACCTTC
TRBV19	NA	NA	TRBJ2-7	CASSNGGSSYEQYF	TGTGCCAGTAGTAACGGGGGTAGCTCCTACGAGCAGTACTTC
TRBV5-1	TRBD2	NA	TRBJ2-1	CASSPGTRNEQFF	TGCGCCAGCAGCCCCGGGACTAGGAATGAGCAGTTCTTC
TRBV7-9	NA	NA	TRBJ2-7	CASSLDVPGAEPDEQYF	TGTGCCAGCAGCTTAGACGTACCGGGAGCCGAACCGGACGAGCAGTACTTC
TRBV5-6	NA	NA	TRBJ1-2	CASSSEAGYGYTF	TGTGCCAGCAGCTCGGAGGCGGGCTATGGCTACACCTTC
TRBV7-9	TRBD1	NA	TRBJ2-7	CASSHQGQGVGSAYEQYF	TGTGCCAGCAGCCACCAAGGACAGGGGGTCGGTAGCGCCTACGAGCAGTACTTC
TRBV4-2	NA	NA	TRBJ1-4	CASSQDRNEKLFF	TGTGCCAGCAGCCAAGACCGTAATGAAAAACTGTTTTTT
TRBV11-2	NA	NA	TRBJ2-7	CASSTGGYEQYF	TGTGCCAGCAGCACGGGTGGCTACGAGCAGTACTTC
TRBV29-1	NA	NA	TRBJ1-2	CSVEDQRLAGYGYTF	TGCAGCGTTGAAGACCAACGACTCGCGGGGTATGGCTACACCTTC
TRBV29-1	TRBD2	NA	TRBJ2-1	CSVIGLAGDPQFF	TGCAGCGTTATAGGACTAGCGGGAGACCCACAGTTCTTC
TRBV6-6	TRBD1	NA	TRBJ1-5	CASRGTGDNQPQHF	TGTGCCAGCAGAGGGACAGGGGATAATCAGCCCCAGCATTTT
TRBV19	TRBD2	NA	TRBJ2-1	CASKLAGPDNEQFF	TGTGCCAGTAAACTAGCGGGACCCGACAATGAGCAGTTCTTC
TRBV4-1	NA	NA	TRBJ2-1	CASSQEALDNEQFF	TGCGCCAGCAGCCAAGAGGCCCTTGACAATGAGCAGTTCTTC
TRBV5-1	TRBD2	NA	TRBJ2-3	CASSGASGGDRTDTQYF	TGCGCCAGCAGCGGGGCTAGCGGGGGGGACCGCACAGATACGCAGTATTTT
TRBV30	TRBD1	NA	TRBJ1-1	CALTGGVWEAFF	TGTGCCTTGACAGGGGGCGTTTGGGAAGCTTTCTTT
TRBV6-1	NA	NA	TRBJ1-5	CASSAVRNQPQHF	TGTGCCAGCAGTGCGGTGAGGAATCAGCCCCAGCATTTT
TRBV11-2	NA	NA	TRBJ2-7	CASSPRAREQYF	TGTGCCAGCAGCCCGCGGGCTCGGGAGCAGTACTTC
TRBV18	NA	NA	TRBJ2-7	CASSNEWAYEQYF	TGTGCCAGCTCCAACGAATGGGCCTACGAGCAGTACTTC
TRBV29-1	NA	NA	TRBJ1-4	CSVVTGFGANEKLFF	TGCAGCGTTGTTACAGGGTTTGGAGCTAATGAAAAACTGTTTTTT
TRBV28	NA	NA	TRBJ2-7	CASREQENEQYF	TGTGCCAGCAGGGAACAGGAAAACGAGCAGTACTTC
TRBV2	NA	medium-sized	TRBJ1-2	CASNEEGRDGYTF	TGTGCCAGCAATGAGGAGGGTAGGGATGGCTACACCTTC
TRBV4-1	TRBD1	NA	TRBJ2-5	CASSPRTGQETQYF	TGCGCCAGCAGCCCCCGGACAGGCCAAGAGACCCAGTACTTC
TRBV19	TRBD1	NA	TRBJ2-7	CASSPRTGYEQYF	TGTGCCAGTAGTCCTCGGACAGGGTACGAGCAGTACTTC
TRBV18	NA	NA	TRBJ1-1	CASSPGQNTEAFF	TGTGCCAGCTCACCAGGGCAGAACACTGAAGCTTTCTTT
TRBV30	TRBD1	NA	TRBJ1-1	CAWTGTGVSAFF	TGTGCCTGGACCGGGACAGGGGTGTCAGCTTTCTTT
TRBV4-2	NA	NA	TRBJ2-1	CASSQAHRVNSDNEQFF	TGTGCCAGCAGCCAAGCCCACAGGGTTAACTCCGACAATGAGCAGTTCTTC
TRBV2	TRBD2	NA	TRBJ2-7	CASSGTSGSYEQYF	TGTGCCAGCAGTGGCACTAGCGGGAGCTACGAGCAGTACTTC
TRBV9	NA	NA	TRBJ1-6	CASSVSGGGSPLHF	TGTGCCAGCAGCGTTTCGGGGGGGGGATCACCCCTCCACTTT
TRBV29-1	TRBD1	NA	TRBJ2-7	CSVDRGSGEQYF	TGCAGCGTGGACAGGGGGTCAGGCGAGCAGTACTTC
TRBV5-1	NA	NA	TRBJ1-2	CASSSVSSNYGYTF	TGCGCCAGCAGCTCCGTTAGCAGCAACTATGGCTACACCTTC
TRBV6-6	NA	NA	TRBJ1-4	CASSYLAGTNEKLFF	TGTGCCAGCAGTTACTTGGCGGGGACTAATGAAAAACTGTTTTTT
TRBV4-2	NA	NA	TRBJ2-3	CASSQGGWTDTQYF	TGTGCCAGCAGCCAAGGAGGGTGGACAGATACGCAGTATTTT
TRBV29-1	TRBD2	NA	TRBJ2-3	CSVDSGRYTDTQYF	TGCAGCGTGGATAGCGGGCGATACACAGATACGCAGTATTTT
TRBV4-1	NA	NA	TRBJ2-7	CASSQDRDPGWGTEQYF	TGCGCCAGCAGCCAAGATAGAGATCCGGGGTGGGGAACCGAGCAGTACTTC
TRBV7-3	NA	NA	TRBJ2-2	CASSPDRNTGELFF	TGTGCCAGCAGCCCAGATCGGAACACCGGGGAGCTGTTTTTT